This TCR beta chain derives from a study of cytomegalovirus exposure and HLA in healthy donors. To note about this clone: Its specificity is unknown.

Sequencing used immunoSEQ multiplex PCR; TCRdb keeps in-frame clones, though not all of them. The sample lists around 60,000 clones; about 91% were seen once. The CDR3 is 13 residues long. Germline V gene data show CDR1 as LNHNV and CDR2 as YYDKDF (reference sequence). The ends were cut back, 3 bases at V and 11 bases at J, with 16 bases in the middle. General observations from the study: Associated with cytomegalovirus, according to the listing, were around 160 TCR beta chains.

Specimen: PBMCs. The source of this sequence is a woman aged 18-29 years in good health and CMV-seronegative. The chain has TRBV15 and TRBJ1-1, with D tentatively TRBD1 (6 bases). The CDR3 coding sequence is TGTGCCACCAGCAGCCAGACAGGCCCCGGCGCTTTCTTT. Its protein product is CATSSQTGPGAFF.